This T cell receptor (beta chain) came from a study of blood T cell repertoires in COVID-19. The overall study: Collection of acute and convalescent COVID-19 samples took place in the United States, Italy and Spain. PBMCs, B-cell-depleted T cells, or T cells were the source of the cDNA or gDNA that made up the material.

CDR3 length: 16 amino acids. Germline V gene data show CDR1 as LNHDA and CDR2 as SQIVND (reference sequence). Trimming cost V 5 bases and J 5 bases, with 18 bases left between them. Authors' analysis steps: Reference gene primer amplification gave estimated nucleated cell counts. This table comes from immunoSEQ multiplex PCR, and its TCRdb copy is limited to in-frame clones, with some not included. The D gene and trimming were derived from the DNA, and the V and J assignments and clone size from that table. The repertoire holds some 190,000 clones, with 70% to 90% as singletons. V and J are TRBV19 and TRBJ2-2; D gene ambiguous. Sequencing was carried out using PBMCs or T cells enriched from blood (not recorded which). This TCR came from a man between 25 and 39 years old with acute COVID-19. CDR3 amino acids: CASSFIARAQTGELFF. The CDR3 DNA reads as TGTGCCAGTAGTTTTATAGCCCGAGCTCAAACCGGGGAGCTGTTTTTT.